Listed below are T cell receptor beta chains from one sample, sequenced in a study of CD8 T cells in ankylosing spondylitis. TCRdb used MiXCR to reprocess the 5' RACE reads, holding one entry per CDR3 protein. The sample has some 340,000 distinct CDR3 sequences; approximately 14% are singletons. Sample: blood, either unsorted or a sorted T cell fraction (not recorded which). The receptors here all came from a male donor with ankylosing spondylitis or in good health (not recorded which). Each CDR3 is given with its conserved first and last residue. A D gene is named only where the DNA matches it firmly. Not every row has a clone size; where given, it reads once, few, many or a size class.

d_call j_call clone_size v_call cdr3_nt cdr3_aa
TRBD1 TRBJ2-2 NA TRBV5-1 TGCGCCAGCAGCCCCCGACAGGGGCGAAACACCGGGGAGCTGTTTTTT CASSPRQGRNTGELFF
TRBD2 TRBJ2-2 NA TRBV5-1 TGCGCCAGCAGGGGAGCGGGGATGAACACCGGGGAGCTGTTTTTT CASRGAGMNTGELFF
NA TRBJ1-1 NA TRBV6-6 TGTGCCAGCACCTTACGAGGGAGCACTGAAGCTTTCTTT CASTLRGSTEAFF
NA TRBJ1-6 many TRBV27 TGTGCCAGCAGTTTATACCCCCAAGTTTTGGGTAATTCACCCCTCCACTTT CASSLYPQVLGNSPLHF
NA TRBJ2-5 NA TRBV30 TGTGCCTGGAGCATGGGTCATCAAGAGACCCAGTACTTC CAWSMGHQETQYF
NA TRBJ2-1 NA TRBV5-1 TGCGCCAGCAGCCGGGAGTACAATGAGCAGTTCTTC CASSREYNEQFF
NA TRBJ1-5 NA TRBV28 TGTGCCAGCAGGGCGTCGGATCAGCCCCAGCATTTT CASRASDQPQHF
TRBD1 TRBJ1-5 few TRBV11-1 TGTGCCAGCAGCCTGGGGGCAGGGGGCGTTAATAGCAATCAGCCCCAGCATTTT CASSLGAGGVNSNQPQHF
TRBD2 TRBJ2-5 NA TRBV11-2 TGTGCCAGCAGCCAGGGCGTCCTAGCGGGGGCGGGAGAGACCCAGTACTTC CASSQGVLAGAGETQYF
NA TRBJ1-4 few TRBV5-1 TGCGCCAGCAGCCGAGACGGGGTCTCAGATGAAAAACTGTTTTTT CASSRDGVSDEKLFF
NA TRBJ2-2 few TRBV6-1 TGTGCCAGCGGTGGAAGGGCGCCGGGCACCGGGGAGCTGTTTTTT CASGGRAPGTGELFF
NA TRBJ1-5 NA TRBV6-8 TGTGCCAGCACCCCAACAGGGAACCAGCCCCAGCATTTT CASTPTGNQPQHF
TRBD1 TRBJ1-2 few TRBV18 TGTGCCAGCTCACCCGACAGGGATAACTATGGCTACACCTTC CASSPDRDNYGYTF
NA TRBJ2-2 NA TRBV12-3/TRBV12-4 TGTGCCAGCACTTGGGGAAAAAGACGCAACACCGGGGAGCTGTTTTTT CASTWGKRRNTGELFF
NA TRBJ1-2 NA TRBV7-9 TGTGCCAGCAGCCCGGAGAAGGAAGATGGCTACACCTTC CASSPEKEDGYTF
NA TRBJ1-6 NA TRBV25-1 TGTGCCAGCAGTGAAAGAAAGGGCATGGGTTCACCCCTCCACTTT CASSERKGMGSPLHF
NA TRBJ2-2 many TRBV12-3/TRBV12-4 TGTGCCAGCAGCGGATCCGTTCGTACCGGGGAGCTGTTTTTT CASSGSVRTGELFF
NA TRBJ2-5 many TRBV29-1 TGCAGCGTTAACAGGGATGGGGAGACCCAGTACTTC CSVNRDGETQYF
NA TRBJ2-7 once TRBV5-1 TGCGCCAGCAGCCCAGTGGGTCAGGGCACTTACGAGCAGTACTTC CASSPVGQGTYEQYF
NA TRBJ2-1 few TRBV12-5 TGTGCTAGTGGAGAACAGGGAGAGTCCTACAATGAGCAGTTCTTC CASGEQGESYNEQFF